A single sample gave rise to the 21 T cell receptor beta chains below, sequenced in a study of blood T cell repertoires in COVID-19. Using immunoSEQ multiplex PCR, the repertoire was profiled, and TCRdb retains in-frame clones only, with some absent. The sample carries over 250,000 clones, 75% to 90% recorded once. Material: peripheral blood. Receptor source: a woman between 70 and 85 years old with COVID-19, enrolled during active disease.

CDR3 in amino acids: CASSFRHPSYNEQFF. CDR3 sequence (DNA): TGTGCCAGCAGTTTCCGACACCCCTCCTACAATGAGCAGTTCTTC. The chain links TRBV27 to TRBJ2-1; D gene ambiguous. Germline V gives CDR1 MNHEY, CDR2 SMNVEV (reference sequence). CDR3 length: 15 amino acids. V dropped 3 bases and J dropped 0 bases, with 9 bases sitting between them.

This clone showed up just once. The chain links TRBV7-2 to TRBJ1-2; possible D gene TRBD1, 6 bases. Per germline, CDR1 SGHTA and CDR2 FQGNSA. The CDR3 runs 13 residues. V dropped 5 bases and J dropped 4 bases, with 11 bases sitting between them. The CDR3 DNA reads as TGTGCCAGCAGCCCGGACAGCTCCTATGGCTACACCTTC. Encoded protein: CASSPDSSYGYTF.

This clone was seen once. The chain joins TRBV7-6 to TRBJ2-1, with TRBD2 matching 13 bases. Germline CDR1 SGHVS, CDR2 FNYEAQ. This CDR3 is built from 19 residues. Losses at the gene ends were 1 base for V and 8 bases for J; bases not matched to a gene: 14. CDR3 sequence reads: CASSLVVRVLAGGSDEQFF. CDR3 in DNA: TGTGCCAGCAGCTTAGTTGTACGTGTACTAGCGGGGGGGAGTGATGAGCAGTTCTTC.

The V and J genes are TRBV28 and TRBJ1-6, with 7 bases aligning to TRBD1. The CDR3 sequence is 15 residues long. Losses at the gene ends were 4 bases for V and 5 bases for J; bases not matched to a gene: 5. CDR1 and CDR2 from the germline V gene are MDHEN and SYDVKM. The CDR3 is CASSSLTGDNSPLHF. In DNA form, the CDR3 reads TGTGCCAGCAGTTCTCTTACAGGGGATAATTCACCCCTCCACTTT. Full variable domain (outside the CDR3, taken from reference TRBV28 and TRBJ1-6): DVKVTQSSRYLVKRTGEKVFLECVQDMDHENMFWYRQDPGLGLRLIYFSYDVKMKEKGDIPEGYSVSREKKERFSLILESASTNQTSMYLCASSSLTGDNSPLHFGNGTRLTVT.

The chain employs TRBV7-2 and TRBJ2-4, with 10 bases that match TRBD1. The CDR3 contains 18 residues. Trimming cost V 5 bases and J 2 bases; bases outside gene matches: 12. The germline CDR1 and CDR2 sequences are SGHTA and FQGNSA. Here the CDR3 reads CASSLGQGFSRPKNIQYF. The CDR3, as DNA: TGTGCCAGCAGCCTGGGACAGGGGTTCTCTCGACCCAAAAACATTCAGTACTTC. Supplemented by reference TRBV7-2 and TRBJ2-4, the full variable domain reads GAGVSQSPSNKVTEKGKDVELRCDPISGHTALYWYRQSLGQGLEFLIYFQGNSAPDKSGLPSDRFSAERTGGSVSTLTIQRTQQEDSAVYLCASSLGQGFSRPKNIQYFGAGTRLSVL.

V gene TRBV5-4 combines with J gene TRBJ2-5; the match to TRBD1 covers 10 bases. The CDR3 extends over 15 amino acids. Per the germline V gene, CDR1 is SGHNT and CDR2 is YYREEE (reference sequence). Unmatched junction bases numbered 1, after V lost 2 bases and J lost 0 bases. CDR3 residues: CASSFGQGDQETQYF. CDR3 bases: TGTGCCAGCAGCTTTGGACAGGGGGACCAAGAGACCCAGTACTTC.

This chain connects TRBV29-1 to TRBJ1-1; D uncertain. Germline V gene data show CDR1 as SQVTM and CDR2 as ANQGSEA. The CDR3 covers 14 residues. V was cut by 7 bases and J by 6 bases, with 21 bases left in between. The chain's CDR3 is CSAGRGGELAEAFF. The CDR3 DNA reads TGCAGCGCTGGAAGAGGCGGGGAGTTGGCTGAAGCTTTCTTT.

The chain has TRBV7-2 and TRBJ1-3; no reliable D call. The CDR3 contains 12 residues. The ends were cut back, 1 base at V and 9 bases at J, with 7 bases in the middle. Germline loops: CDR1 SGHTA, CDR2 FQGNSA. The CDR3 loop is CASSLDAGTIYF. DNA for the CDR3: TGTGCCAGCAGCTTAGATGCAGGCACCATATATTTT.

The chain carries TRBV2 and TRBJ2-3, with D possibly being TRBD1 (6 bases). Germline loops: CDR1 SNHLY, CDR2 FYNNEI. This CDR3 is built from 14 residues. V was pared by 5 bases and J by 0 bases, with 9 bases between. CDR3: CASSQGFSTDTQYF. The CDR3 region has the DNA TGTGCCAGCAGTCAGGGGTTTAGCACAGATACGCAGTATTTT.

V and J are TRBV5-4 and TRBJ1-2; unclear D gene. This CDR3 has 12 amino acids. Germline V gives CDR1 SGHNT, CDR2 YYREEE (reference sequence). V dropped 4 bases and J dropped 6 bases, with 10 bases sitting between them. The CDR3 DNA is TGTGCCAGCAGCCTACCTCAACATGGCTACACCTTC. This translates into CASSLPQHGYTF.

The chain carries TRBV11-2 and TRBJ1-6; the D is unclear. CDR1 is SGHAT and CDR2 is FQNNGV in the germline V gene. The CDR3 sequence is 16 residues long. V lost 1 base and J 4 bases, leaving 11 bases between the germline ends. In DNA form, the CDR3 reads TGTGCCAGCAGCTTAGGACTTTACCTTTATAATTCACCCCTCCACTTT. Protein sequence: CASSLGLYLYNSPLHF. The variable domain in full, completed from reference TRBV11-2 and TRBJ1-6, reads EAGVAQSPRYKIIEKRQSVAFWCNPISGHATLYWYQQILGQGPKLLIQFQNNGVVDDSQLPKDRFSAERLKGVDSTLKIQPAKLEDSAVYLCASSLGLYLYNSPLHFGNGTRLTVT.

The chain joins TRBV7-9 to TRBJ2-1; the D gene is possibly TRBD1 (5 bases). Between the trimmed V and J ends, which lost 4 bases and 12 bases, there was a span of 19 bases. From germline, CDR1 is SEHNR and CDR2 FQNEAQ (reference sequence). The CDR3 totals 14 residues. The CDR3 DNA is TGTGCCAGCAGCTACTTGAATGTCAGGGATCCGCAGTTCTTC. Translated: CASSYLNVRDPQFF.

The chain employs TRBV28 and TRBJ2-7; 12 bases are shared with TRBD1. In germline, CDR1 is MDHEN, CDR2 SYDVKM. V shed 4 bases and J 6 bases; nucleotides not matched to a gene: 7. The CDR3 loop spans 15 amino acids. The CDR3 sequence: CASSSIGTGGGEQYF. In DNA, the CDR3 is TGTGCCAGCAGTTCGATCGGGACAGGGGGCGGCGAGCAGTACTTC.

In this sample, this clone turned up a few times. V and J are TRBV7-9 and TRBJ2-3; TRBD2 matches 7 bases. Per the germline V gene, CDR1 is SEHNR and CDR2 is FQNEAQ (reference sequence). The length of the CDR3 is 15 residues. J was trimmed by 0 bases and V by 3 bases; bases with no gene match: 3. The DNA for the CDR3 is TGTGCCAGCAGCTTCCGGCGGGGGAGCACAGATACGCAGTATTTT. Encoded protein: CASSFRRGSTDTQYF.

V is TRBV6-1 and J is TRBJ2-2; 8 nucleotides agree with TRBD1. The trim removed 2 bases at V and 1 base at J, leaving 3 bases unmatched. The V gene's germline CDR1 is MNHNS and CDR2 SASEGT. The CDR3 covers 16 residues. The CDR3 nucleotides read TGTGCCAGCAGTGAATGGGGACAGGTGAACACCGGGGAGCTGTTTTTT. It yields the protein CASSEWGQVNTGELFF.

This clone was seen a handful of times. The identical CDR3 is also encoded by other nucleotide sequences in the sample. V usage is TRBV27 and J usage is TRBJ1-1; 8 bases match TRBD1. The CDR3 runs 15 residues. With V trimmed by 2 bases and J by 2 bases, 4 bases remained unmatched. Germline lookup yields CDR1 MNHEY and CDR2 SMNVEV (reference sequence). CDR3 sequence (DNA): TGTGCCAGCAGTTTAAGCGGGACAGGTAACACTGAAGCTTTCTTT. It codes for CASSLSGTGNTEAFF.

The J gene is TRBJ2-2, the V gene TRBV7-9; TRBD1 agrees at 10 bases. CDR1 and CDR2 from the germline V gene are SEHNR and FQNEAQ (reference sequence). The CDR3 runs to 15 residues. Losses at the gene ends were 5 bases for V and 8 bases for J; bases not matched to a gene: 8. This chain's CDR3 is CASSPRQGASGELFF. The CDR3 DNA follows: TGTGCCAGCAGCCCCCGACAGGGGGCGAGTGGGGAGCTGTTTTTT.

Here the CDR3 DNA reads TGCGCCAGCAGCTTGGTGGGAGGGGACTACACCGGGGAGCTGTTTTTT. Translation: CASSLVGGDYTGELFF. This chain connects TRBV5-1 to TRBJ2-2; 7 positions agree with TRBD2. J lost 3 bases, V lost 0 bases, and 5 bases had no gene match. The CDR3 extends over 16 amino acids. CDR1 and CDR2 (germline): SGHRS, YFSETQ.

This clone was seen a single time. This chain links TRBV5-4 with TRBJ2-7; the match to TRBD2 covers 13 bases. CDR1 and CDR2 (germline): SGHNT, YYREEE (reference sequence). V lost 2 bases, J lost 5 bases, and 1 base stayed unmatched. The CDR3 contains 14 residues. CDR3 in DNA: TGTGCCAGCAGCTTACTAGCGGGGGGGAACGAGCAGTACTTC. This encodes CASSLLAGGNEQYF.

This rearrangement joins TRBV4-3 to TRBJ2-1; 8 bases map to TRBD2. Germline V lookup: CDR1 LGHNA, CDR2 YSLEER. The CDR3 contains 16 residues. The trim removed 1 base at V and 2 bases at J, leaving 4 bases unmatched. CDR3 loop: CASSQVPGGAYNEQFF. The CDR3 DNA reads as TGCGCCAGCAGCCAAGTCCCCGGGGGGGCCTACAATGAGCAGTTCTTC.

CDR3 amino acids: CASSLGTAGDTEAFF. For the CDR3, the DNA is TGCGCCAGCAGCTTGGGAACGGCGGGAGACACTGAAGCTTTCTTT. The chain uses TRBV5-1 and TRBJ1-1; D is unclear. Trimming left V 0 bases short and J 3 bases short, with 12 bases between. CDR3 length: 15 residues. CDR1 is SGHRS, CDR2 YFSETQ, per germline.